This TCR beta chain is from a study of T-cell memory formation after mild COVID-19. One entry per CDR3 protein, called by TCRdb with MiXCR from the 5' RACE reads. The sample shows fewer than 200,000 distinct CDR3 sequences, around 20% of them seen only once. V lost 7 bases and J lost 4, with 16 bases in between. Germline-derived CDR1 and CDR2 are MNHEY and SVGEGT. The CDR3 has 14 residues. Sequenced material: PBMCs or a T cell subset sorted from them (not recorded which). The clonotype was recovered from a man younger than 35 who had mild COVID-19 (a few samples of this study predate the infection). Cell type and time point are not known. This sequence joins TRBV6-2 or TRBV6-3 and TRBJ1-2, with TRBD1 as a possible D gene (6 bases). The CDR3 loop reads CASTLGGHFYGYTF. Here the CDR3 DNA reads TGTGCCAGCACCCTAGGGGGACACTTCTATGGCTACACCTTC.